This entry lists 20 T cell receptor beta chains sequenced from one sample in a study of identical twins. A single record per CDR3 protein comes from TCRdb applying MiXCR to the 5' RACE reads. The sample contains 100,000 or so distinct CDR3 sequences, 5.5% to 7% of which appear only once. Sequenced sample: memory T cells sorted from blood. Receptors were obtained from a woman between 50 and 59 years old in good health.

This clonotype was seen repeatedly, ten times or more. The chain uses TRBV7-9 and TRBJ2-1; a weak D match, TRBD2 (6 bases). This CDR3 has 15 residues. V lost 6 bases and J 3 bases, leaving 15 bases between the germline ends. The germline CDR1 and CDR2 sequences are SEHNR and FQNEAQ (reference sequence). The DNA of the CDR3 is TGTGCCAGCAGTTCCGGGACTCCTTTCTACAATGAGCAGTTCTTC. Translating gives CASSSGTPFYNEQFF.

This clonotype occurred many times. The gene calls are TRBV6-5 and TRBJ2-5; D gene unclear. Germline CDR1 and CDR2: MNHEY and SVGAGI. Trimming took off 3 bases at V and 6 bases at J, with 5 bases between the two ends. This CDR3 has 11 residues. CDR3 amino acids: CASSYKKTQYF. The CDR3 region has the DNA TGTGCCAGCAGTTATAAAAAGACCCAGTACTTC.

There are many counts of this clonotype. As DNA, the CDR3 is TGTGCCAGCAGTTTGGCTAGCGGAATAGCCAAAAACATTCAGTACTTC. This codes for CASSLASGIAKNIQYF. This chain connects TRBV12-3 or TRBV12-4 to TRBJ2-4; 7 bases match TRBD2. This CDR3 has 16 residues. Trimming at V came to 3 bases and at J to 0 bases, leaving 5 bases not matched to a gene.

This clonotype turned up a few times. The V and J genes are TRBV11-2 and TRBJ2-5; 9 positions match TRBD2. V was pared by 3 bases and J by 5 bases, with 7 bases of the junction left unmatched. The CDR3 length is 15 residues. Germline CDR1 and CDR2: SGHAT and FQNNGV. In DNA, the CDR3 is TGTGCCAGCAGCTTGGTTAGCGGGGGTGGGGAGACCCAGTACTTC. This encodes CASSLVSGGGETQYF.

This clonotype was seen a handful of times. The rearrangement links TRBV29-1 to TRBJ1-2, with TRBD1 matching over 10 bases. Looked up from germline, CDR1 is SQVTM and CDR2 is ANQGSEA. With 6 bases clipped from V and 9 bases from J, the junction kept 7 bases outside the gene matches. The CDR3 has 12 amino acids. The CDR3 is CSVRDRGYSYTF. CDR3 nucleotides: TGCAGCGTGCGGGACAGGGGTTATAGCTACACCTTC.

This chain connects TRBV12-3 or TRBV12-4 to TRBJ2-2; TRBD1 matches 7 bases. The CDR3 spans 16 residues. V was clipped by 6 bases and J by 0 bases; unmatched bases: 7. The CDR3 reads CASRPPGQTNTGELFF. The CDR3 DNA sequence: TGTGCCAGCAGACCTCCGGGACAGACGAACACCGGGGAGCTGTTTTTT.

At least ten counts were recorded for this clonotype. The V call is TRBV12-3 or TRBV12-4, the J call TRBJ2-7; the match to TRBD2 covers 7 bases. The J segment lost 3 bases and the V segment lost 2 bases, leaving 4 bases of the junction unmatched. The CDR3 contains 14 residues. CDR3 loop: CASSLRGDFYEQYF. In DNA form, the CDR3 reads TGTGCCAGCAGTTTACGGGGGGACTTCTACGAGCAGTACTTC.

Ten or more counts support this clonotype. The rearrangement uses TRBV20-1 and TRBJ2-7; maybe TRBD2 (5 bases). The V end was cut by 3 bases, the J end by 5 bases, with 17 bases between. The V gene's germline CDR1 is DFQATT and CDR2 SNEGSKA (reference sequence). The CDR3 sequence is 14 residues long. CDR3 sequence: CSASQILGFNEQYF. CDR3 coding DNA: TGCAGTGCTAGCCAAATACTAGGGTTTAACGAGCAGTACTTC.

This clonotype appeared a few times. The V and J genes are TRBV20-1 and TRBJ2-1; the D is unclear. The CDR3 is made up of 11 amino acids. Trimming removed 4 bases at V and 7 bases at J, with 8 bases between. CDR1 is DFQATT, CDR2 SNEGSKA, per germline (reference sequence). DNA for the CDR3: TGCAGTGCTAAAACTTTAAATGAGCAGTTCTTC. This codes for CSAKTLNEQFF.

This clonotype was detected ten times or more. In DNA, the CDR3 is TGCGCCAGCAGATATGGTTCCGGGGACCGCCTAAAAGAGACCCAGTACTTC. Its translation is CASRYGSGDRLKETQYF. The chain carries TRBV5-1 and TRBJ2-5, with D perhaps assigned TRBD1 or TRBD2 (5 bases each). The ends were cut back, 5 bases at V and 3 bases at J, with 23 bases in the middle. CDR3 size: 17 residues. CDR1 and CDR2 from the germline V gene are SGHRS and YFSETQ.

CDR3 in amino acids: CSVEEGYGYGYTF. The CDR3 DNA sequence: TGCAGCGTTGAAGAGGGGTACGGCTATGGCTACACCTTC. The chain recombines TRBV29-1 with TRBJ1-2; D gene unclear. CDR3 length: 13 residues. The V gene's germline CDR1 is SQVTM and CDR2 ANQGSEA. Trimming took off 0 bases at V and 4 bases at J, with 9 bases between the two ends.

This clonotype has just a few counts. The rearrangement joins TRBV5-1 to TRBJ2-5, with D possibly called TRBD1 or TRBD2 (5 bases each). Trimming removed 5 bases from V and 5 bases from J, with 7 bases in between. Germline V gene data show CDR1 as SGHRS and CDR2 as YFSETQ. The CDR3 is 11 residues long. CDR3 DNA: TGCGCCAGCAGATGGGACGAGACCCAGTACTTC. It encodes CASRWDETQYF.

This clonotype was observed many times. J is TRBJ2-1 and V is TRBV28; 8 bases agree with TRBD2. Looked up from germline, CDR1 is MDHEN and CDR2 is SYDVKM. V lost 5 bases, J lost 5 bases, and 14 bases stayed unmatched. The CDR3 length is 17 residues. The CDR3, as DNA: TGTGCCAGCAGTGGCATCACTAGCGGAGATTTGCACAATGAGCAGTTCTTC. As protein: CASSGITSGDLHNEQFF.

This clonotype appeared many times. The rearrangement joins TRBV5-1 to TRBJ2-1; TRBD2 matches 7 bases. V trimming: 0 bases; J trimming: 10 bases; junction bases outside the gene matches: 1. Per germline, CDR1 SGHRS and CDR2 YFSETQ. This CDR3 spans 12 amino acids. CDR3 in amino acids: CASSLGREEQFF. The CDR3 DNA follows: TGCGCCAGCAGCTTGGGGCGGGAGGAGCAGTTCTTC.

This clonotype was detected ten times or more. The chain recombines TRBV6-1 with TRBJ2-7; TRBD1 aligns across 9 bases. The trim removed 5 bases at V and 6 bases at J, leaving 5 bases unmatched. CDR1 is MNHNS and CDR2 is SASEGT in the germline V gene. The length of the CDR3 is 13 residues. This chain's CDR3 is CASSPDRGGEQYF. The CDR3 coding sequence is TGTGCCAGCAGTCCAGACAGGGGGGGCGAGCAGTACTTC.

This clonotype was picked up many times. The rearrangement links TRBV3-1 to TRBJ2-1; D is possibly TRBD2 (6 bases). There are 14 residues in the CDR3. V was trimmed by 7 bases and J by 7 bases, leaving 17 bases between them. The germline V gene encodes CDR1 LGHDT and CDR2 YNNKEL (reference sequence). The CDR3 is CASMSRLAGNEQFF. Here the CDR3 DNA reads TGTGCCAGCATGTCCCGGCTTGCGGGGAATGAGCAGTTCTTC.

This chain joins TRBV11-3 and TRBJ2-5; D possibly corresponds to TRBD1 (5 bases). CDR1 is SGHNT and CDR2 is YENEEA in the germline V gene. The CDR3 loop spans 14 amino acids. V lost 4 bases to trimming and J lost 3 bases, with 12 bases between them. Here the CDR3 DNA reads TGTGCCAGCAGCTCGCGACAGTTTAAAGAGACCCAGTACTTC. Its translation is CASSSRQFKETQYF.

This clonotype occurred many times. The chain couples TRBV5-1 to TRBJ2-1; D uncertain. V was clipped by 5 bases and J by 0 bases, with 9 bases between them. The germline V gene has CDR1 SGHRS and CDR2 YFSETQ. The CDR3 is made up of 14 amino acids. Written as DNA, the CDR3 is TGCGCCAGCAGGACGGATAGCTCCTACAATGAGCAGTTCTTC. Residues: CASRTDSSYNEQFF.

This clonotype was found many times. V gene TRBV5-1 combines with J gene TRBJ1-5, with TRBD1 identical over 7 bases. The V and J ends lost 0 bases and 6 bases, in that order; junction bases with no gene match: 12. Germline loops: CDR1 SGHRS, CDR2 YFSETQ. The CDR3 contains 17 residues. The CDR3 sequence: CASSLAPGTASGQPQHF. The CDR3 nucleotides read TGCGCCAGCAGCTTGGCGCCAGGGACAGCCTCAGGTCAGCCCCAGCATTTT.

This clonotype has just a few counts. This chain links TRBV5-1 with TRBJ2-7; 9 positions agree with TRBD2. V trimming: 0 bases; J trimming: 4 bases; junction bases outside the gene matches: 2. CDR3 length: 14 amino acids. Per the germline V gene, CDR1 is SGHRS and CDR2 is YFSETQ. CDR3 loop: CASSLVAGEYEQYF. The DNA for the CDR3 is TGCGCCAGCAGCTTGGTAGCGGGAGAGTACGAGCAGTACTTC.